The clone carrying this TCR beta chain has at least ten counts. The antigen is not known. This entry is derived from a study of regulatory T cells in long-lasting Graves disease. Study details: Over 5 years on antithyroid drugs plus positive TSH receptor antibodies marked Graves' disease as persistent. Findings and caveats of the study: The persistent group shared roughly 2,700 public clonotypes, more than the 950 to 1,000 shared by new patients. Patients with persistent disease showed a bias toward TRBV28, TRBJ1-2 and TRBJ2-5.

Time point reported: persistent/refractory GD, antithyroid drugs over 5 years with positive TRAb. RNA extracted from PBMCs served as the sequencing template. The V gene's germline CDR1 is SEHNR and CDR2 FQNEAQ (reference sequence). J was trimmed by 5 bases and V by 5 bases; bases with no gene match: 7. This CDR3 has 14 residues. Construction of TCR beta libraries relied on iRepertoire HTBI primers and on Arm-PCR targeting CDR3 regions. Per the original methods: In the combined samples, 62 TRBV and 14 TRBJ segments were identified. TCRdb re-analysed the multiplex PCR reads in MiXCR, keeping a single row per CDR3 protein. The authors' filters were not applied to this entry. The sample gives fewer than 400,000 distinct CDR3 sequences, 20% of which show up once; 29% is in the top ten.

The input for sequencing was peripheral blood mononuclear cells (PBMCs), taken when the disease was refractory, from a patient treated with antithyroid drugs. This TCR was sampled from a female donor with Graves disease. The V gene is TRBV7-9, the J gene TRBJ2-5; 8 bases are shared with TRBD1. The CDR3 sequence: CASSKGQGGETQYF. CDR3 DNA: TGTGCCAGCAGCAAAGGACAGGGCGGGGAGACCCAGTACTTC.